Listed here are 19 T cell receptor beta chains from one sample, sequenced in a study of T cell changes during pregnancy in multiple sclerosis. TCRdb's table, derived via immunoSEQ multiplex PCR, lists solely in-frame clones and lacks some. The sample holds tens of thousands of clones, roughly 93% seen once. Sequencing was performed on peripheral blood, taken in the second trimester of pregnancy. The source of these receptors is a female donor with multiple sclerosis, enrolled in a pregnancy study.

V usage is TRBV6-5 and J usage is TRBJ1-5, with TRBD1 identical over 9 bases. The CDR3 sequence is 15 residues long. Trimming removed 6 bases from V and 6 bases from J; junction bases left unmatched: 9. CDR1 is MNHEY, CDR2 SVGAGI, per germline. For the CDR3, the DNA is TGTGCCAGCAGCTGGACAGGGGATTTTAGTCAGCCCCAGCATTTT. It translates to CASSWTGDFSQPQHF.

This rearrangement joins TRBV4-1 to TRBJ2-2, with D perhaps matching TRBD1 (7 bases). The CDR3 contains 15 residues. Germline assignment: CDR1 MGHRA and CDR2 YSYEKL. With 4 bases removed from V and 4 bases from J, the gap between germline ends came to 13 bases. The CDR3 DNA reads TGCGCCAGCAGCCCGGAGGGGGCCTCCACCGGGGAGCTGTTTTTT. Residues: CASSPEGASTGELFF.

This sequence joins TRBV5-6 and TRBJ1-1; possibly TRBD1 for D (6 bases). This CDR3 is 15 amino acids long. The V and J ends lost 0 bases and 1 base respectively, with 10 bases between them. Germline-derived CDR1 and CDR2 are SGHDT and YYEEEE. CDR3 sequence: CASSLVYRENTEAFF. CDR3 coding DNA: TGTGCCAGCAGCTTGGTATACAGGGAGAACACTGAAGCTTTCTTT.

The J gene is TRBJ2-5, the V gene TRBV11-3, with 10 bases aligning to TRBD1. In germline, CDR1 is SGHNT, CDR2 YENEEA. This CDR3 spans 15 amino acids. Trimming at V came to 5 bases and at J to 5 bases, leaving 8 bases not matched to a gene. In DNA, the CDR3 is TGTGCCAGCAGCCCCGGGACAGGGGACTTCGAGACCCAGTACTTC. Amino acid sequence: CASSPGTGDFETQYF.

The chain links TRBV1 to TRBJ2-3; the listed D gene, TRBD2, was not tested against the DNA. TRBV1 is designated a pseudogene. The CDR3 sequence is 18 residues long. The CDR3 is CTSSQDDGLRRGTDTQYF. In DNA form, the CDR3 reads TGCACCAGCAGCCAAGATGATGGTCTCAGGCGGGGCACAGATACGCAGTATTTT.

V usage is TRBV28 and J usage is TRBJ2-7, with D uncertain. CDR1 is MDHEN and CDR2 is SYDVKM in the germline V gene. V dropped 7 bases and J dropped 6 bases, with 19 bases sitting between them. This CDR3 is 14 amino acids long. The CDR3 nucleotides are TGTGCCAGCATCTCAGTTATCCCCTTCTCCGAGCAGTACTTC. The encoded protein is CASISVIPFSEQYF.

The chain combines TRBV5-1 with TRBJ2-3; maybe TRBD1 (6 bases). This CDR3 spans 14 amino acids. Germline CDR1 reads SGHRS; CDR2 reads YFSETQ. The ends were cut back, 0 bases at V and 3 bases at J, with 8 bases in the middle. CDR3 in DNA: TGCGCCAGCAGCTTGGCACAGGGTACAGATACGCAGTATTTT. This encodes CASSLAQGTDTQYF.

The chain combines TRBV7-8 with TRBJ1-2; TRBD1 might be the D (5 bases). From germline, CDR1 is SGHVS and CDR2 FQNEAQ. V was shortened by 4 bases and J by 8 bases, with 23 bases between the two germline ends. The CDR3 sequence is 16 residues long. The CDR3 reads CASSSELLTDRSGYTF. For the CDR3, the DNA is TGTGCCAGCAGCTCCGAATTATTGACCGACAGATCCGGCTACACCTTC. The complete variable domain, with remaining parts taken from reference TRBV7-8 and TRBJ1-2, reads GAGVSQSPRYKVAKRGQDVALRCDPISGHVSLFWYQQALGQGPEFLTYFQNEAQLDKSGLPSDRFFAERPEGSVSTLKIQRTQQEDSAVYLCASSSELLTDRSGYTFGSGTRLTVV.

This sequence joins TRBV6-4 and TRBJ1-1; D gene uncertain. V was pared by 2 bases and J by 1 base, with 8 bases between. The CDR3 runs to 14 residues. Germline assignment: CDR1 MRHNA and CDR2 SNTAGT. The CDR3 loop reads CASSDTPGNTEAFF. DNA of the CDR3: TGTGCCAGCAGTGACACTCCAGGGAACACTGAAGCTTTCTTT.

J is TRBJ1-2 and V is TRBV7-8, with D tentatively TRBD1 (6 bases). CDR1 and CDR2 from the germline V gene are SGHVS and FQNEAQ. Trimming took 5 bases from V and 4 from J, leaving 17 bases between them. CDR3 length: 15 amino acids. The CDR3 protein is CASSRYQGPSYGYTF. As DNA, the CDR3 is TGTGCCAGCAGCCGCTATCAGGGGCCGAGCTATGGCTACACCTTC. The full variable domain, rest sourced from reference TRBV7-8 and TRBJ1-2, is GAGVSQSPRYKVAKRGQDVALRCDPISGHVSLFWYQQALGQGPEFLTYFQNEAQLDKSGLPSDRFFAERPEGSVSTLKIQRTQQEDSAVYLCASSRYQGPSYGYTFGSGTRLTVV.

The CDR3 sequence is CASSALAGGMVDTQYF. The CDR3 DNA is TGTGCCAGCAGTGCTCTAGCGGGGGGGATGGTAGATACGCAGTATTTT. The J gene is TRBJ2-3, the V gene TRBV6-1; 12 positions match TRBD2. The CDR3 covers 16 residues. Trimming removed 4 bases from V and 5 bases from J; junction bases left unmatched: 7. Germline CDR1 MNHNS, CDR2 SASEGT.

This clone is a singleton in its sample. The genes are TRBV19 and TRBJ2-2; tentative D call: TRBD1 (6 bases). This CDR3 is 14 amino acids long. Germline V CDR1 and CDR2: LNHDA, SQIVND (reference sequence). Trimming stripped 3 bases from V and 8 bases from J, with 13 bases between. The CDR3 bases are TGTGCCAGTAGTATCCTCTCGACAGGAGGGGAGCTGTTTTTT. It yields the protein CASSILSTGGELFF. The full variable domain, completed using reference TRBV19 and TRBJ2-2, is DGGITQSPKYLFRKEGQNVTLSCEQNLNHDAMYWYRQDPGQGLRLIYYSQIVNDFQKGDIAEGYSVSREKKESFPLTVTSAQKNPTAFYLCASSILSTGGELFFGEGSRLTVL.

For the CDR3, the DNA is TGCGCCAGCAGTGCCCGGCAGGGCGTTAATGGCTACACCTTC. Protein product: CASSARQGVNGYTF. The rearrangement uses TRBV5-1 and TRBJ1-2; perhaps TRBD1 as D (5 bases). In germline, CDR1 is SGHRS, CDR2 YFSETQ. V was clipped by 5 bases and J by 6 bases, with 17 bases between them. This CDR3 is 14 amino acids long.

This chain links TRBV15 with TRBJ1-2; possible D gene TRBD1, 6 bases. The germline gives CDR1 LNHNV, CDR2 YYDKDF (reference sequence). Trimming shortened V by 8 bases and J by 4 bases, and 17 bases separated the two germline ends. The CDR3 has 14 amino acids. The CDR3 region is CATGPRGGLYGYTF. The CDR3 DNA sequence: TGTGCCACCGGACCCAGGGGAGGGCTCTATGGCTACACCTTC.

This chain uses TRBV9 with TRBJ2-2, with D possibly TRBD2 on 6 matching bases. The germline gives CDR1 SGDLS, CDR2 YYNGEE. V was clipped by 4 bases and J by 3 bases, with 16 bases between them. The CDR3 has 16 amino acids. DNA for the CDR3: TGTGCCAGCAGCACAGGAGGGGCTGTGGACACCGGGGAGCTGTTTTTT. This sequence encodes CASSTGGAVDTGELFF.

The chain has TRBV29-1 and TRBJ2-2; D is uncertain. V was pared by 6 bases and J by 5 bases, with 16 bases between. The germline V gene encodes CDR1 SQVTM and CDR2 ANQGSEA. The CDR3 extends over 14 amino acids. The CDR3, as DNA: TGCAGCGTCGTCCAGGTGGGTGGGACCGGGGAGCTGTTTTTT. Amino acids: CSVVQVGGTGELFF.

This rearrangement joins TRBV6-6 to TRBJ1-2; possible D gene TRBD1, 5 bases. CDR1 and CDR2 (germline): MNHNY, SVGAGI (reference sequence). This CDR3 comprises 14 residues. V was trimmed by 6 bases and J by 2 bases, leaving 13 bases between them. The CDR3 DNA sequence: TGTGCCAGCAGGGACACCGGTAGCAACTATGGCTACACCTTC. This translates into CASRDTGSNYGYTF.

In this sample, this clone turned up once. The V call is TRBV18, the J call TRBJ2-2, with a tentative D call TRBD1 (6 bases). The CDR3 loop spans 16 amino acids. CDR1 KGHSH and CDR2 LQKENI come from the germline V gene. V was clipped by 4 bases and J by 0 bases, with 12 bases between them. The CDR3 here is CASSLTGTPNTGELFF. CDR3 DNA: TGTGCCAGCTCACTAACCGGGACACCGAACACCGGGGAGCTGTTTTTT.

This clone is a singleton in its sample. This rearrangement joins TRBV5-1 to TRBJ2-7; 8 bases agree with TRBD1. Germline CDR1 and CDR2: SGHRS and YFSETQ. The CDR3 runs 13 residues. Trimming took 4 bases from V and 3 from J; bases not matched to a gene: 3. The CDR3 loop is CASSPGQDYEQYF. CDR3 nucleotide sequence: TGCGCCAGCAGCCCGGGACAGGACTACGAGCAGTACTTC.